This T cell receptor (beta chain) was retrieved from a study of shared clonotypes between healthy human individuals (dated by TCRdb to the early 2020s). Regarding the study in general: A couple of women and a few men aged 18 to 49 years were included in the cohort. For each donor, CD4 naive and CD4 memory were each run on three plates, CD8 naive on two plates, and CD8 memory on one plate. Per donor, leukapheresis produced somewhere between about 0.9 and 9.5 billion PBMCs. Different laboratories and diverse techniques were used to prepare libraries and sequence TCR repertoires, to increase sequencing depth and limit assay-specific biases. To estimate repertoire size and how much clonotype sharing occurs between individuals, the study deeply sequenced the blood TCR repertoires of about five healthy adults.

Notes on this clone: Its antigen remains unidentified. Base qualities are not recorded, but no much larger clone differs from it by a single base.

Results the study describes overall, beyond this receptor: The genetic and exposure-history diversity represented was limited by the small number of donors. Sampling was restricted to blood, and TCR repertoires in tissues likely differ from the TCR repertoires found in blood. When four donors were compared, the shared fraction of clonotypes was about 5% for naive CD4, approximately 3.3% for naive CD8, about 2.5% for memory CD4, and roughly 0.4% for memory CD8. Naive subsets generally had larger estimated clonotype richness than memory subsets. Compared with non-shared clonotypes, clonotypes shared by all four sorted-subset donors had higher generation probabilities. Rarefaction of sorted-subset datasets indicated incomplete sequencing despite the large sequencing depth. Based on pairwise subsampling, the degree of clonotype sharing among donors was expected to be affected by sequencing depth.

Germline trimming amounts to 6 bases on V and 3 bases on J, with 7 as the count of junction bases outside the gene matches. Per the germline V gene, SNHLY is the CDR1 and FYNNEI is the CDR2. The CDR3, cysteine through phenylalanine, is 14 amino acids long. This entry keeps only the CDR3 DNA: 42 bases, framed from base 1. Using the deep immunoSEQ assay, multiplex PCR amplified TCR CDR3 regions from genomic DNA. For each cell subset, the extracted genomic DNA was distributed evenly across all wells of several immunoSEQ 96-well plates, and each plate served as one replicate. For sorted subsets, 150 to 250 ng of genomic DNA, equivalent to 25,000 to 35,000 T cell genomes, went into each replicate PCR. The purified libraries were quantified using a Qubit 3.0 fluorometer, sized with a Bioanalyzer 2100, and then quantified again using the KAPA Library Quantification kit. Every immunoSEQ 96-well plate was sequenced on a dedicated single-read 150-cycle Illumina NextSeq 550 flow cell. As for how the authors treated the data: Because the immunoSEQ output held only junctional sequences and lacked quality scores, the filtering could not match the filtering applied to full-length reads. Sequences were annotated with PyIR, a Python wrapper for IgBLAST v1.9, and V/J genes and CDR3 were assigned using IMGT germline references. Reads were removed for weak V/J assignments (E-value above 1e-6), missing CDR3, stop codons, out-of-frame junctions, or ambiguous translated residues. A V3J clonotype was defined by an identical inferred V gene, J gene, and CDR3 amino acid sequence. The percentage overlap between two repertoires was calculated by dividing the number of shared unique clonotypes by the size of the smaller repertoire. Richness of each repertoire was evaluated using RTK rarefaction, the Chao1 estimator, and Recon v2.1 estimates of unobserved clonotypes. Generation probabilities for all TCRbeta clonotypes obtained by the gDNA method from a handful of donors were computed using OLGA. TCRdb retrieved this table from immuneACCESS and kept in-frame rearrangements only. Not all clones are present; in checked studies, unresolved V genes account for under half, and no reason is known for the remainder. D and trimming were read from the DNA, whereas the V and J calls and clone size are those reported in that table. The sample table shows fewer than 1.6 million clones, and approximately 98.5% are seen once. The ten largest account for around 0.38% of the sample.

Healthy HIV-negative adults with no recently reported acute infections or vaccinations were included as donors. Every donor was a Caucasian adult residing in Nashville, Tennessee, USA. CD4+ T cells were enriched by magnetic negative selection; naive cells were then positively selected on CD45RA, and the negative fraction formed the memory subset. Blood was collected by leukapheresis, and PBMCs were isolated by Ficoll-Histopaque density gradient centrifugation and then cryopreserved in liquid nitrogen vapor phase. Analytical flow cytometry was used to check the purity and quantity of each magnetically sorted T cell population. Genomic DNA was isolated from every sorted fraction and measured by UV absorbance on a Nanodrop 2000c.

The clonotype comes from a man aged 30 to 39 in good health. Material: naive CD4+ T cells sorted from blood. Taken with the paper, the label for cell subset or site translates to: CD45RA+ positively selected. Rearrangement joined TRBV2 to TRBJ2-5, and TRBD1 matches 7 of the central bases. Here the CDR3 is given as CASRHDRAKETQYF. At the DNA level, the sequence is TGTGCCAGCAGGCACGACAGGGCGAAAGAGACCCAGTACTTC.